The 7 T cell receptor beta chains listed next were all sequenced from one sample in a study of control samples from healthy donors and cancer patients. Profiled with immunoSEQ multiplex PCR; TCRdb holds only in-frame clones, not every one. The table records roughly 130,000 clones, just over 90% of them present only once. Sequenced: PBMCs. The receptors stem from a man between 45 and 60 years old with head and neck cancer.

The V call is TRBV30, the J call TRBJ2-1; possible D gene TRBD2, 5 bases. V was trimmed by 7 bases and J by 7 bases, leaving 11 bases between them. CDR3 size: 11 residues. Per the germline V gene, CDR1 is GTSNPN and CDR2 is SVGIG (reference sequence). In DNA form, the CDR3 reads TGTGCCTTCGGCGAGGGAAATGAGCAGTTCTTC. It translates to CAFGEGNEQFF.

This chain links TRBV12-3 or TRBV12-4 with TRBJ2-3; the D is unclear. The CDR3 spans 13 residues. V was shortened by 4 bases and J by 5 bases, with 10 bases between the two germline ends. CDR3 nucleotide sequence: TGTGCCAGCAGTTCTCTCATGGGAGATACGCAGTATTTT. As protein: CASSSLMGDTQYF.

The chain joins TRBV4-2 to TRBJ2-2; unclear D gene. The CDR3 totals 13 residues. V lost 6 bases and J 7 bases, leaving 12 bases between the germline ends. The germline gives CDR1 LGHNA, CDR2 YNFKEQ. The CDR3 sequence is CASRGPFGGELFF. The CDR3 DNA is TGTGCCAGCAGAGGTCCCTTTGGCGGGGAGCTGTTTTTT.

V and J are TRBV4-3 and TRBJ2-2, with a possible D match to TRBD2 (7 bases). Germline V gene sequence: CDR1 LGHNA, CDR2 YSLEER. The CDR3 runs to 17 residues. V dropped 0 bases and J dropped 2 bases, with 13 bases sitting between them. The CDR3: CASSQDPRGANTGELFF. Here the CDR3 DNA reads TGCGCCAGCAGCCAAGACCCCCGGGGGGCCAACACCGGGGAGCTGTTTTTT.

The J gene is TRBJ2-3, the V gene TRBV19; 8 nucleotides match TRBD1. CDR1 and CDR2 (germline): LNHDA, SQIVND (reference sequence). V was clipped by 3 bases and J by 7 bases; unmatched bases: 12. The CDR3 length is 16 residues. The CDR3 spells CASSIGLAGGMNTQYF. The CDR3 coding sequence is TGTGCCAGTAGTATCGGTTTAGCAGGGGGCATGAATACGCAGTATTTT.

CDR3 sequence reads: CASSYGTGSGELFF. CDR3 DNA: TGTGCCAGCAGTTACGGGACAGGGTCCGGGGAGCTGTTTTTT. The gene calls are TRBV6-5 and TRBJ2-2, with TRBD1 matching 9 bases. The CDR3 consists of 14 residues. The V segment lost 2 bases and the J segment 6 bases; nucleotides outside the gene matches: 1. Germline CDR1 reads MNHEY; CDR2 reads SVGAGI.

The rearrangement links TRBV5-1 to TRBJ1-4, with D unresolved. The V and J ends lost 1 base and 0 bases respectively, with 4 bases between them. This CDR3 contains 14 residues. The germline CDR1 and CDR2 sequences are SGHRS and YFSETQ. DNA for the CDR3: TGCGCCAGCAGCTTGACAGCAACTAATGAAAAACTGTTTTTT. Translated, it gives CASSLTATNEKLFF.